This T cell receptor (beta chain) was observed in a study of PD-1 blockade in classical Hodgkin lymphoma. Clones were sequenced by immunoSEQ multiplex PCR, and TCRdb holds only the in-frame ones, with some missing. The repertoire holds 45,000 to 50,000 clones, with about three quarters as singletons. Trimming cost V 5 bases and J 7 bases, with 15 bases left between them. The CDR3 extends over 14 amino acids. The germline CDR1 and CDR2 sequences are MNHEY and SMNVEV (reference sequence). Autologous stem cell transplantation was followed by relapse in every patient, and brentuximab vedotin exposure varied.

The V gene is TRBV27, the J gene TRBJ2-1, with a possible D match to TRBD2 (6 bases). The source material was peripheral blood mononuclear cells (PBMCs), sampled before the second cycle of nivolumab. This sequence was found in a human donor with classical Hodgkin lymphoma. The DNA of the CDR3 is TGTGCCAGCAGTCTCAGACTAGTCCTGAATGAGCAGTTCTTC. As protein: CASSLRLVLNEQFF.